This section outlines one T cell receptor beta chain sequence together with its context. This sample was included in a study of T cells in Graves' hyperthyroidism and ophthalmopathy. Study-level information: Initial diagnosis, before any treatment, was when peripheral blood was collected.

Exclusion criteria comprised uncontrolled infection, other autoimmune disease, pregnancy or lactation. From RNA transcripts, TCR beta CDR3 regions were amplified. The HTBI primer set drove a first-round RT-PCR of the TCR CDR3. MiXCR was run by TCRdb on the multiplex PCR reads, yielding one entry per CDR3 protein. The sample includes about 640,000 distinct CDR3 sequences, more than 20% seen only once; the top ten take 34%. The clonotype originates from a man aged 25-45 years with Graves' ophthalmopathy. Sequenced input: blood.

Written as DNA, the CDR3 is TGTGCCAGCAGTGCGGGACAGTATAGCAATCAGCCCCAGCATTTT. Protein sequence: CASSAGQYSNQPQHF. The J gene is TRBJ1-5, the V gene TRBV6-2 or TRBV6-3; 7 bases fit TRBD1. V lost 5 bases to trimming and J lost 0 bases; unmatched junction nucleotides: 4. The CDR3 length is 15 residues. Germline V gives CDR1 MNHEY, CDR2 SVGEGT.